A single sample is the source of the 3 T cell receptor beta chains below, sequenced in a study of CD8 T cells in ankylosing spondylitis. Using its own MiXCR run on the 5' RACE reads, TCRdb lists one record per CDR3 protein. Of just over 150,000 distinct CDR3 sequences in the sample, approximately 20% were seen once. Material for sequencing was blood, either unsorted or a sorted T cell fraction (not recorded which). The source is a male donor with ankylosing spondylitis or in good health (not recorded which).

This clonotype showed up many times. The chain employs TRBV5-1 and TRBJ1-1; a weak D match, TRBD1 (5 bases). CDR1 is SGHRS and CDR2 is YFSETQ in the germline V gene. Trimming left V 3 bases short and J 1 base short, with 13 bases between. The CDR3 loop spans 15 amino acids. In DNA, the CDR3 is TGCGCCAGCAGCTGGGTAGGGGATTCGAACACTGAAGCTTTCTTT. Encoded protein: CASSWVGDSNTEAFF.

This clonotype was observed at least ten times. The chain links TRBV28 to TRBJ2-7, with D possibly called TRBD1 or TRBD2 (6 bases each). The ends were cut back, 5 bases at V and 0 bases at J, with 11 bases in the middle. Germline V gene sequence: CDR1 MDHEN, CDR2 SYDVKM. The CDR3 contains 14 residues. The CDR3 sequence is CASSLGGYSYEQYF. The CDR3 nucleotides are TGTGCCAGCAGTCTAGGGGGGTACTCCTACGAGCAGTACTTC.

In DNA form, the CDR3 reads TGTGCCACCAGCAGAGCGACCGGGGAGCTGTTTTTT. Residues: CATSRATGELFF. The chain uses TRBV15 and TRBJ2-2; D is unresolved. Germline V CDR1 and CDR2: LNHNV, YYDKDF (reference sequence). Trimming cost V 1 base and J 5 bases, with 2 bases left between them. This CDR3 has 12 amino acids.